The rows below give T cell receptor beta chains drawn from one sample of a study of post-analysis software for immune sequencing data. TCRdb called the PCR reads again in MiXCR, with one record for every CDR3 protein. The sample yields hundreds of thousands of distinct CDR3 sequences, just under 30% seen once. The sequencing sample was made of blood. Receptors originate from a girl aged 5-17 years with multiple sclerosis. Each CDR3 is given with its conserved first and last residue. The D gene is left open where the match is weak. The size entry is marked missing in some rows and otherwise reads once, few, many or a size class.

d_call	j_call	v_call	clone_size	cdr3_nt	cdr3_aa
.	TRBJ1-2	TRBV19	.	TGTGCCAGTGGACGATATGGCTACACCTTC	CASGRYGYTF
TRBD1	TRBJ2-7	TRBV12-3/TRBV12-4	.	TGTGCCAGCAGTCAACAAGACAGGGACGGAAAGCAGTACTTC	CASSQQDRDGKQYF
.	TRBJ2-4	TRBV7-2	many	TGTGCCAGCAGCCCAACGTTGGCAGGGAGGGCCAAAAACATTCAGTACTTC	CASSPTLAGRAKNIQYF
.	TRBJ1-2	TRBV9	.	TGTGCCAGCAGCGGGTCGCACTACACCTTC	CASSGSHYTF
.	TRBJ2-5	TRBV5-1	.	TGCGCCAGCAGCTCGAACGGGGGGCAAGAAGAGACCCAGTACTTC	CASSSNGGQEETQYF
.	TRBJ2-5	TRBV12-3/TRBV12-4	.	TGTGCCAGCAGGAACGCAGGGGCTTGGTCGGAGACCCAGTACTTC	CASRNAGAWSETQYF
TRBD1	TRBJ1-5	TRBV29-1	few	TGCAGCGTGGAACAGGGGAGCAATCAGCCCCAGCATTTT	CSVEQGSNQPQHF
.	TRBJ1-6	TRBV12-3/TRBV12-4	.	TGTGCCAGCAGTCGGGGTGTGGGTGGTTCACCCCTCCACTTT	CASSRGVGGSPLHF
TRBD1	TRBJ1-2	TRBV29-1	.	TGCAGCGTTGAACGACAGGGGTCTGGCTACACCTTC	CSVERQGSGYTF
TRBD2	TRBJ2-5	TRBV7-8	.	TGTGCCAGCAGCCTCACTGGTAGCGGGAGGAGTTATGGAGAGACCCAGTACTTC	CASSLTGSGRSYGETQYF
.	TRBJ1-5	TRBV27	.	TGTGCCAGCAGTTTATCCAGGGAAGTGAGCCAGCCCCAGCATTTT	CASSLSREVSQPQHF
TRBD2	TRBJ2-1	TRBV7-7	few	TGTGCCAGCAGCTTAGTCGGGAGGGGTGAGCAGTTCTTC	CASSLVGRGEQFF
.	TRBJ2-4	TRBV5-6	.	TGTGCCAGCAGCTTGTTTAGCTTAGCCAAAAACATTCAGTACTTC	CASSLFSLAKNIQYF
.	TRBJ2-3	TRBV4-3	.	TGCGCCAGCAGCCAAGATATGGCAGATACGCAGTATTTT	CASSQDMADTQYF
.	TRBJ2-1	TRBV29-1	few	TGCAGCGTTCACCGGCTTAGCTCCTACAATGAGCAGTTCTTC	CSVHRLSSYNEQFF
TRBD2	TRBJ2-1	TRBV11-2	.	TGTGCCAGCAGCTTAACCGGGAGGGCCGACAATGAGCAGTTCTTC	CASSLTGRADNEQFF
.	TRBJ2-3	TRBV10-2	.	TGCGCCAGCAGTGAGTGGGCCCGCGGCACAGATACGCAGTATTTT	CASSEWARGTDTQYF
TRBD1	TRBJ1-2	TRBV29-1	.	TGCAGCGCTCCGGGGACAGGACCCTATGGCTACACCTTC	CSAPGTGPYGYTF
TRBD2	TRBJ2-7	TRBV7-2	.	TGTGCCAGCAGCTTATATTCCAGCGGGGGATACTCCTACGAGCAGTACTTC	CASSLYSSGGYSYEQYF
TRBD2	TRBJ2-7	TRBV29-1	few	TGCAGCGTGGCCTCTAGCGGGAGCTACTACGAGCAGTACTTC	CSVASSGSYYEQYF
.	TRBJ2-3	TRBV4-2	.	TGTGCCAGCAGCCAAGAGAACCTACCCCCAGATACGCAGTATTTT	CASSQENLPPDTQYF
.	TRBJ2-7	TRBV25-1	.	TGTGCCAGCAGTGAACTTGAGGTTTACGAGCAGTACTTC	CASSELEVYEQYF
TRBD2	TRBJ2-3	TRBV27	few	TGTGCCAGCAGTCCGGTTGCAGCGGGGCGGGATACGCAGTATTTT	CASSPVAAGRDTQYF
.	TRBJ2-5	TRBV6-6	few	TGTGCCAGCAGTTACGCGTGGGAGACGGAGACCCAGTACTTC	CASSYAWETETQYF
.	TRBJ1-4	TRBV6-5	few	TGTGCCAGCATGACCGGGACTGGGGCTGAAAAACTGTTTTTT	CASMTGTGAEKLFF
TRBD2	TRBJ2-1	TRBV6-2/TRBV6-3	.	TGTGCCAGCAGGCAAAAAGAAAAACCGGGACTAGCGGGAGGTTGGATTAGCAATGAGCAGTTCTTC	CASRQKEKPGLAGGWISNEQFF
.	TRBJ2-1	TRBV5-1	.	TGCGCCAGCAACATGGGACTTGACAATGAGCAGTTCTTC	CASNMGLDNEQFF
TRBD2	TRBJ2-3	TRBV6-5	.	TGTGCCAGCAGTTACTCGACACCTAGCGGGAGGGCCACAGATACGCAGTATTTT	CASSYSTPSGRATDTQYF
.	TRBJ2-7	TRBV6-1	.	TGTGCCAGCAGTGAAGCTCTAGGGCCATACGAGCAGTACTTC	CASSEALGPYEQYF
.	TRBJ2-5	TRBV6-2/TRBV6-3	few	TGTGCCAGCGAATCATTCCGAAGCATCGTTCCGTACTTC	CASESFRSIVPYF
.	TRBJ2-7	TRBV20-1	once	TGCAGTCCCCGAGGCAGCTCCTACAATGAGCAGTACTTC	CSPRGSSYNEQYF
.	TRBJ1-2	TRBV27	many	TGTGCCAGCAGTCCGAATGGGGGAGGAGGCTACACCTTC	CASSPNGGGGYTF
TRBD1	TRBJ2-3	TRBV5-1	.	TGCGCCAGCAGCTGGCGACAGGGGCCCACAGATACGCAGTATTTT	CASSWRQGPTDTQYF
TRBD2	TRBJ2-7	TRBV20-1	.	TGCAGTGCTCCAGGTGTCGTGGCCACGCGGGGGGGCGAGCAGTACTTC	CSAPGVVATRGGEQYF
.	TRBJ2-1	TRBV20-1	.	TGCAGTGCTAGGACCGGGCTCGGCGGGGATGAGCGGTTCTTC	CSARTGLGGDERFF
.	TRBJ2-1	TRBV12-3/TRBV12-4	once	TGTGCCAGCAGTTTTTCGGCTATAGAGTTCTTC	CASSFSAIEFF
.	TRBJ2-3	TRBV4-1	.	TGCGCCAGCAGCCAGATCAACACAGATACGCAGTATTTT	CASSQINTDTQYF
.	TRBJ2-1	TRBV4-3	few	TGCGCCAGCAGCCAAGATAGAGGGGGTTCTAGCAATGAGCAGTTCTTC	CASSQDRGGSSNEQFF
TRBD1	TRBJ2-5	TRBV27	.	TGTGCCAGCAGCCTTAAACCATATATCGACAGGGATAAGACCCAGTACTTC	CASSLKPYIDRDKTQYF
.	TRBJ2-7	TRBV15	.	TGTGCCACCAGCGCGTATTTTTGGCACGAGCAGTACTTC	CATSAYFWHEQYF
.	TRBJ2-5	TRBV28	.	TGTGCCAGCAGTTTAGTCCCTTTGGAGACCCAGTACTTC	CASSLVPLETQYF